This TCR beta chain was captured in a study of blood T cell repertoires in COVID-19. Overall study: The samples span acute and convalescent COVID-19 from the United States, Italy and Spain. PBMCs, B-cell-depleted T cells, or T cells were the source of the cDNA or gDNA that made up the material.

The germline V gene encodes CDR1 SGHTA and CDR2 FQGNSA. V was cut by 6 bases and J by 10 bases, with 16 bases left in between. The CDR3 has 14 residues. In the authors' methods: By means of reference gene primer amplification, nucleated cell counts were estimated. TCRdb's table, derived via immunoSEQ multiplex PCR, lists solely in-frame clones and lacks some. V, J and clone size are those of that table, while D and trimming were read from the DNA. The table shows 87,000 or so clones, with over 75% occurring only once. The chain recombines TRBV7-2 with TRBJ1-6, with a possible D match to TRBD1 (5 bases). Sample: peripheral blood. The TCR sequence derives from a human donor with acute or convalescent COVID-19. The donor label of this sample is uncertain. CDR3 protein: CASSRPGTGSPLHF. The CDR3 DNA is TGTGCCAGCAGTCGTCCCGGGACTGGATCACCCCTCCACTTT. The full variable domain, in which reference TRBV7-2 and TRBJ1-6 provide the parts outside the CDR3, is GAGVSQSPSNKVTEKGKDVELRCDPISGHTALYWYRQSLGQGLEFLIYFQGNSAPDKSGLPSDRFSAERTGGSVSTLTIQRTQQEDSAVYLCASSRPGTGSPLHFGNGTRLTVT.